This T cell receptor beta chain was obtained from a study of control samples from healthy donors and cancer patients. The protocol was immunoSEQ multiplex PCR, while the TCRdb copy is restricted to in-frame clones and leaves out a portion. This table has roughly 100,000 clones, 75% to 90% appearing once. Deletions cut 0 bases from V and 2 bases from J, with 9 bases between. The V gene's germline CDR1 is SGHRS and CDR2 YFSETQ. The CDR3 length is 14 residues. Sequenced material: PBMCs. The chain has TRBV5-1 and TRBJ2-7; weak D call: TRBD1 (5 bases). The clonotype was recovered from a man aged 55 to 69 with lung cancer. Here the CDR3 reads CASSLDRLTYEQYF. As DNA, the CDR3 is TGCGCCAGCAGCTTGGACAGGCTGACCTACGAGCAGTACTTC. The full variable domain, with the rest looked up from reference TRBV5-1 and TRBJ2-7, is KAGVTQTPRYLIKTRGQQVTLSCSPISGHRSVSWYQQTPGQGLQFLFEYFSETQRNKGNFPGRFSGRQFSNSRSEMNVSTLELGDSALYLCASSLDRLTYEQYFGPGTRLTVT.